Sequencing of this T cell receptor beta chain was carried out in a study of technical replicates of blood from a few donors. The V gene's germline CDR1 is SEHNR and CDR2 FQNEAQ (reference sequence). The CDR3 runs to 14 residues. The V and J ends lost 7 bases and 6 bases, in that order; junction bases with no gene match: 5. Sequencing used immunoSEQ multiplex PCR; TCRdb keeps in-frame clones, though not all of them. This repertoire shows tens of thousands of clones, approximately 94% found once; its top ten account for more than 0.2%. This clonotype originated in a human donor in good health. The chain joins TRBV7-9 to TRBJ2-3, with 12 bases lining up with TRBD2. Material: T cells isolated from PBMCs. CDR3 nucleotides: TGTGCCAGCACCCGACTAGCGGGGGCCGATACGCAGTATTTT. Encoded protein: CASTRLAGADTQYF.